This TCR beta chain was sequenced in a study of blood T cells in healthy people across ages. Sample-barcoded 5' priming and a J-beta primer mix drove a second PCR of about 7 to 11 cycles. TCRdb re-called the 5' RACE reads with MiXCR, one entry per CDR3 protein. The sample records 450,000 to 600,000 distinct CDR3 sequences, about 29% being singletons. This clonotype was seen only a few times. The ends were cut back, 6 bases at V and 6 bases at J, with 21 bases in the middle. Germline assignment: CDR1 DFQATT and CDR2 SNEGSKA (reference sequence). This CDR3 is built from 15 residues. This sample was also put to use in a study of T cells of mothers and their children. This second study notes: Donation was provided by three healthy Caucasian mothers along with their six children. The analysis detected no persistent microchimeric T cell clones.

The origin of this receptor is a boy between 2 and 10 years old in good health. The chain links TRBV20-1 to TRBJ2-1, with D maybe TRBD1 (6 bases). Sample: blood. CDR3 amino acids: CSANPPRGGSNEQFF. The CDR3 bases are TGCAGTGCCAACCCACCCAGGGGTGGTAGCAATGAGCAGTTCTTC.